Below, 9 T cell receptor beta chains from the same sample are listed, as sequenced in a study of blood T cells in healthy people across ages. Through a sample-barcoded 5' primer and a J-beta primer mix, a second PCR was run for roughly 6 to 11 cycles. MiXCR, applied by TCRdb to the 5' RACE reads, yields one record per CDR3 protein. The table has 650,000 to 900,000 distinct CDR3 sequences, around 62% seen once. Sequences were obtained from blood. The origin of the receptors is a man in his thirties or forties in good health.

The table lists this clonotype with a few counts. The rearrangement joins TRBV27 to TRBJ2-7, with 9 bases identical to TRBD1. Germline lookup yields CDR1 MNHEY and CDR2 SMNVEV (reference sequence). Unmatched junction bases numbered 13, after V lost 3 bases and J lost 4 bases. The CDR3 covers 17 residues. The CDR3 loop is CASSLEPWGTGIYEQYF. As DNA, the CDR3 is TGTGCCAGCAGTTTGGAACCCTGGGGGACAGGGATTTACGAGCAGTACTTC.

CDR3 sequence: CASSRKDRANTEAFF. CDR3 nucleotides: TGTGCCAGCAGCCGAAAGGACAGGGCGAACACTGAAGCTTTCTTT. The gene calls are TRBV7-9 and TRBJ1-1; 8 bases line up with TRBD1. Germline loops: CDR1 SEHNR, CDR2 FQNEAQ (reference sequence). V was pared by 5 bases and J by 1 base, with 6 bases of the junction left unmatched. The CDR3 has 15 residues.

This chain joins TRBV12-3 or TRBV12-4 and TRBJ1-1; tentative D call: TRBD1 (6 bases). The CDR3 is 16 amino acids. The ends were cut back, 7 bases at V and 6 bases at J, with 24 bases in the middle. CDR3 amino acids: CASTFLGGPDPAEAFF. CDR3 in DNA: TGTGCCAGCACCTTTTTGGGGGGGCCTGACCCGGCTGAAGCTTTCTTT.

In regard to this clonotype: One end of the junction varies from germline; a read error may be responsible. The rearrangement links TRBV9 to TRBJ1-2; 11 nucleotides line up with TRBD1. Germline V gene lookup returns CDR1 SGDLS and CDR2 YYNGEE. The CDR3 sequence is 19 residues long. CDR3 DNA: TGTGCCAGCAGCGCCCGCACCGGACAGGGGGCGCGACCCTTCTATGGTTACACCTTC. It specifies CASSARTGQGARPFYGYTF.

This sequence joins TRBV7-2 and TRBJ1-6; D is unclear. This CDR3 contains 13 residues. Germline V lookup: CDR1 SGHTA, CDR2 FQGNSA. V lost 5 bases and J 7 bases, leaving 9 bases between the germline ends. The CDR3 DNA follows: TGTGCCAGCAGCCCAGTGCCCAATTCACCCCTCCACTTT. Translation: CASSPVPNSPLHF.

CDR3 sequence reads: CASSLWRDGGELFF. DNA of the CDR3: TGTGCCAGCAGCCTTTGGAGGGATGGCGGGGAGCTGTTTTTT. This chain joins TRBV7-6 and TRBJ2-2; TRBD2 might be the D (6 bases). V lost 5 bases to trimming and J lost 7 bases, with 14 bases between them. This CDR3 has 14 residues. CDR1 and CDR2 (germline): SGHVS, FNYEAQ.

CDR3 coding DNA: TGCGCCAGCAGATATCGGGTTTTCTACAATGAGCAGTTCTTC. Translated, it gives CASRYRVFYNEQFF. The rearrangement joins TRBV5-1 to TRBJ2-1; no definite D call. Germline-derived CDR1 and CDR2 are SGHRS and YFSETQ. V gave up 5 bases and J gave up 3 bases, with 12 bases separating them. The CDR3 length is 14 residues.

CDR3 DNA: TGTGCCACCAGTGACATAGGCACCACAGATACGCAGTATTTT. Encoded protein: CATSDIGTTDTQYF. The rearrangement joins TRBV24-1 to TRBJ2-3; D is undetermined. With 4 bases removed from V and 2 bases from J, the gap between germline ends came to 9 bases. Germline CDR1 is KGHDR and CDR2 is SFDVKD. This CDR3 has 14 residues.

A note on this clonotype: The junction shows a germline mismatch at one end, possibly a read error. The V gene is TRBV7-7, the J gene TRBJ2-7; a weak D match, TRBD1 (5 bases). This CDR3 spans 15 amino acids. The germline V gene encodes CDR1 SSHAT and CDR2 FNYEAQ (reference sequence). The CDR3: CASSLNPDTTYEQYF. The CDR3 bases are TGTGCTAGCAGCTTAAACCCGGACACTACCTACGAGCAGTACTTC.